The table lists the clone carrying this TCR beta chain with a few counts. V was pared by 7 bases and J by 3 bases, with 4 bases of the junction left unmatched. Germline values: CDR1 SGHRS, CDR2 YFSETQ. This CDR3 spans 13 amino acids. The data were taken from a study of blood T cell repertoires in COVID-19. How the authors handled the data: Counts of nucleated cells, estimated from reference gene primer amplification, were obtained. Assay: immunoSEQ multiplex PCR; the TCRdb copy retains only in-frame clones and omits some. V and J calls and clone size follow that table, whereas D and trimming were derived from the DNA. The sample records 120,000 to 150,000 clones, around four fifths being singletons.

The J gene is TRBJ1-1, the V gene TRBV5-1; 9 nucleotides line up with TRBD1. The sequencing input was peripheral blood. This TCR was sampled from a human donor in a cohort sampled during active COVID-19. The CDR3 nucleotides are TGCGCCAGCGATCGGACAGGGGACACTGAAGCTTTCTTT. This translates into CASDRTGDTEAFF. Filled out from reference TRBV5-1 and TRBJ1-1, the complete variable domain reads KAGVTQTPRYLIKTRGQQVTLSCSPISGHRSVSWYQQTPGQGLQFLFEYFSETQRNKGNFPGRFSGRQFSNSRSEMNVSTLELGDSALYLCASDRTGDTEAFFGQGTRLTVV.